The 4 T cell receptor beta chains listed next were all sequenced from one sample in a study of T cells in Graves' hyperthyroidism and ophthalmopathy. Authors of the study amplified TCR beta CDR3 regions from RNA transcripts. TCR CDR3 underwent first-round RT-PCR with the HTBI primer set. MiXCR was run by TCRdb on the multiplex PCR reads, yielding one entry per CDR3 protein. The sample records around 300,000 distinct CDR3 sequences, around 15% being singletons. Sequenced material: blood. Source of these receptors: a woman in her fifties or sixties with Graves' hyperthyroidism that later progressed to Graves' ophthalmopathy.

Here the CDR3 DNA reads TGTGCCAGCAGCTTACAGGCGGGCACTGAAGCTTTCTTT. Its protein is CASSLQAGTEAFF. This chain uses TRBV7-9 with TRBJ1-1; D gene unclear. CDR1 and CDR2 (germline): SEHNR, FQNEAQ (reference sequence). With 2 bases removed from V and 4 bases from J, the gap between germline ends came to 8 bases. This CDR3 is 13 amino acids long.

This clonotype was detected many times. V is TRBV5-1 and J is TRBJ2-3; TRBD1 agrees at 7 bases. CDR3 length equals 15 residues. V dropped 0 bases and J dropped 2; count of bases not matched to a gene: 3. Germline assignment: CDR1 SGHRS and CDR2 YFSETQ. Here the CDR3 DNA reads TGCGCCAGCAGCTTGGAGGGGGCGCCCACAGATACGCAGTATTTT. Protein product: CASSLEGAPTDTQYF.

There are many counts of this clonotype. CDR3 sequence: CASSWGGTGHTEAFF. DNA for the CDR3: TGCGCCAGCAGCTGGGGGGGGACGGGTCACACTGAAGCTTTCTTT. The V and J genes are TRBV5-1 and TRBJ1-1; D possibly corresponds to TRBD1 (5 bases). Germline V gene lookup returns CDR1 SGHRS and CDR2 YFSETQ. The length of the CDR3 is 15 residues. Trimming cost V 3 bases and J 3 bases, with 15 bases left between them.

This clonotype was seen ten or more times. A junction end diverges from the germline sequence, so it may reflect a read error. J is TRBJ2-2 and V is TRBV7-7; weak D call: TRBD1 (5 bases). Germline loops: CDR1 SSHAT, CDR2 FNYEAQ (reference sequence). This CDR3 region has 16 residues. For the CDR3, the DNA is TGTGCTAGCAGCTTAGGGGCAGGCCCTAACACCGGGGAGCTGTTTTTT. Translation gives CASSLGAGPNTGELFF.